Following are 5 T cell receptor beta chains from one sample sequenced in a study of blood T cell repertoires in COVID-19. Only in-frame clones appear in the TCRdb table, and some are missing; sequencing was by immunoSEQ multiplex PCR. The data hold fewer than 250,000 clones, with around nine tenths observed a single time. The specimen sequenced was PBMCs or T cells enriched from blood (not recorded which). The origin of the receptors is a man under 40 in a cohort exposed to, infected with or recovered from COVID-19 (not recorded which).

This clone has more than one count but fewer than ten. J is TRBJ1-2 and V is TRBV5-1, with 7 bases identical to TRBD1. The CDR3 is 14 amino acids. V was clipped by 3 bases and J by 3 bases; unmatched bases: 5. CDR1 is SGHRS and CDR2 is YFSETQ in the germline V gene. The CDR3 bases are TGCGCCAGCAGCTCTGGACAGGCTTACTATGGCTACACCTTC. Its translation is CASSSGQAYYGYTF. The variable domain in full, completed from reference TRBV5-1 and TRBJ1-2, reads KAGVTQTPRYLIKTRGQQVTLSCSPISGHRSVSWYQQTPGQGLQFLFEYFSETQRNKGNFPGRFSGRQFSNSRSEMNVSTLELGDSALYLCASSSGQAYYGYTFGSGTRLTVV.

The J gene is TRBJ2-3, the V gene TRBV3-1 (or the pseudogene TRBV3-2), with D hard to call. Germline V gene lookup returns CDR1 LGHDT and CDR2 YNNKEL (reference sequence). The V and J ends lost 4 bases and 1 base respectively, with 9 bases between them. The CDR3 is 14 residues long. The CDR3: CASSLLRGTDTQYF. The CDR3 nucleotides read TGTGCCAGCAGCCTTCTTCGGGGCACAGATACGCAGTATTTT.

The chain has TRBV7-8 and TRBJ1-2; D not resolved. Per the germline V gene, CDR1 is SGHVS and CDR2 is FQNEAQ. This CDR3 is 12 amino acids long. Between the trimmed V and J ends, which lost 5 bases and 8 bases, there was a span of 12 bases. The CDR3 DNA reads TGTGCCAGCAGCCTTGACGCGGGGGGCTACACCTTC. Protein: CASSLDAGGYTF.

This sequence joins TRBV5-1 and TRBJ2-2, with 8 bases fitting TRBD2. The junction had 4 bases not matched to a gene; V was cut back by 3 bases and J by 0 bases. CDR3 size: 16 residues. Germline V gene sequence: CDR1 SGHRS, CDR2 YFSETQ. The CDR3 coding sequence is TGCGCCAGCAGCTGGATGGGACTAGCGAACACCGGGGAGCTGTTTTTT. Its protein product is CASSWMGLANTGELFF.

The V and J genes are TRBV27 and TRBJ2-1, with D possibly TRBD2 on 6 matching bases. Germline lookup yields CDR1 MNHEY and CDR2 SMNVEV (reference sequence). The V end lost 5 bases, the J end lost 2 bases, and 10 bases lay between the germline ends. CDR3 length: 14 amino acids. The CDR3 nucleotides are TGTGCCAGCAGTGCTGGACTAACCTACAATGAGCAGTTCTTC. This gives the protein CASSAGLTYNEQFF.